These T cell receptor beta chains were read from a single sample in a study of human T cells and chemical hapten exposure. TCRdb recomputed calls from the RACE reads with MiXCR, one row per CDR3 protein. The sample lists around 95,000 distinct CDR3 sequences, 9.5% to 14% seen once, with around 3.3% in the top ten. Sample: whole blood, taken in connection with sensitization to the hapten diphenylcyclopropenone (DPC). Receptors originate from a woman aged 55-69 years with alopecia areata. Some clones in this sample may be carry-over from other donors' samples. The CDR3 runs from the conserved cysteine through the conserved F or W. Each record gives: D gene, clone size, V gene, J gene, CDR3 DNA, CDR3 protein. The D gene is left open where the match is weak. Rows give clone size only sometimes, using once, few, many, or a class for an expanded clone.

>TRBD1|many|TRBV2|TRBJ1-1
TGTGCCAGCAGTGACGGGACAGGGCCTGAAGCTTTCTTT
CASSDGTGPEAFF
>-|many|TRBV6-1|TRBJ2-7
TGTGCCAGCAGTGAACCGGTTACGTCAGCGACCTACGAGCAGTACTTC
CASSEPVTSATYEQYF
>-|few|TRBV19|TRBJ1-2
TGTGCCAGTAGTAACCTCGATCCCTATGGCTACACCTTC
CASSNLDPYGYTF
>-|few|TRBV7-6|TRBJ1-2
TGTGCCAGCAGCCCAGGCTACAGAGATAACTATGGCTACACCTTC
CASSPGYRDNYGYTF
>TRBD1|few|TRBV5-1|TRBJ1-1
TGCGCCAGCAGCTCCGGGACAGGGAACACTGAAGCTTTCTTT
CASSSGTGNTEAFF
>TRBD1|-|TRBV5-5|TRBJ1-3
TGTGCCAGCAGCTTGGTCGCAGGGGGTACCTCTGGAAACACCATATATTTT
CASSLVAGGTSGNTIYF
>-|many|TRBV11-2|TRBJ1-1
TGTGCCAGCAGCTCAAGAATTCAGGGGTCGAACACTGAAGCTTTCTTT
CASSSRIQGSNTEAFF
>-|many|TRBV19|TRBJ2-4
TGTGCCAGTAGTATAATCGGCGGAATAGCCAAAAACATTCAGTACTTC
CASSIIGGIAKNIQYF
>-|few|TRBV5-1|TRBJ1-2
TGCGCCAGCAGCGAGGGGTCAAGCTATGGCTACACCTTC
CASSEGSSYGYTF
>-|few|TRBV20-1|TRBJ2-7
TGCAGTGCTAGAGATACCGGCGGGCCCTACGAGCAGTACTTC
CSARDTGGPYEQYF
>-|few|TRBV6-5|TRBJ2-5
TGTGCCAGCAGCCAACCTAAAGAGACCCAGTACTTC
CASSQPKETQYF
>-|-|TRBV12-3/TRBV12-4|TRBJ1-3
TGTGCCAGCAGTTCCGGAAACACCATATATTTT
CASSSGNTIYF
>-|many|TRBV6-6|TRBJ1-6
TGTGCCAGCAGTACCCGGGACAATAAAGTCCACTTT
CASSTRDNKVHF
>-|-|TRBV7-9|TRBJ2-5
TGTGCCAGCAGCTTGGGATGGACACAAGAGACCCAGTACTTC
CASSLGWTQETQYF
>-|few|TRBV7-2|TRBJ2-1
TGTGCCAGCAGCTTATTCCAAAATGAGCAGTTCTTC
CASSLFQNEQFF
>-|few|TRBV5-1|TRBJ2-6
TGCGCCAGCAGCTTGGCAGAGTTTACGGCCAACGTCCTGACTTTC
CASSLAEFTANVLTF
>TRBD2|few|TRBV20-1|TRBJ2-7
TGCAGTGCTAGAGATAATTCCCCCGGGACTAGCGGGGACTACGAGCAGTACTTC
CSARDNSPGTSGDYEQYF
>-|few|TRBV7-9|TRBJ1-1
TGTGCCAGCAGCTTATTAGGGATGAACACTGAAGCTTTCTTT
CASSLLGMNTEAFF
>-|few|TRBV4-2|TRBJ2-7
TGTGCCAGCAGCAACCCAGCGCTACACTACGAGCAGTACTTC
CASSNPALHYEQYF
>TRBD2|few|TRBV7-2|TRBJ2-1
TGTGCCAGCAGCTTAATTGCTAGCGGGGGGGAGGATGAGCAGTTCTTC
CASSLIASGGEDEQFF
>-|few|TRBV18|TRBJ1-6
TGTGCCAGCTCACCGAGGGATGGTTCACCCCTCCACTTT
CASSPRDGSPLHF
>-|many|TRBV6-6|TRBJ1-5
TGTGCCAGCAGTTACTCGAGGACTAGCAATCAGCCCCAGCATTTT
CASSYSRTSNQPQHF
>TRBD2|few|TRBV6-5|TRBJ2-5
TGTGCCAGCAGTTACTCGATAACGGGGGGAGAGACCCAGTACTTC
CASSYSITGGETQYF
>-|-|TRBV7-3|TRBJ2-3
TGTGCCAGCAGAACAAACTGCCCGTCTAAGGACACAGATACGCAGTATTTT
CASRTNCPSKDTDTQYF
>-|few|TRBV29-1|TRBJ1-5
TGCAGCGCCACACAGGGTAGGAATCAGCCCCAGCATTTT
CSATQGRNQPQHF
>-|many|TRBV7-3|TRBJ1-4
TGTGCCAGCAGCCCCCTCGACCGGGGAAATGAAAAACTGTTTTTT
CASSPLDRGNEKLFF
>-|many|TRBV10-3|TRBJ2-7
TGTGCCATCAGGCAGCAAGCTAAGTTGGTCTACGAGCAGTACTTC
CAIRQQAKLVYEQYF
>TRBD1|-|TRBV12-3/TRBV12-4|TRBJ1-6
TGTGCCAGCAGCTCGGGACAGGGGACAAATTCACCCCTCCACTTT
CASSSGQGTNSPLHF
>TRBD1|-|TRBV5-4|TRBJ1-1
TGTGCCAGCAGCTGGGGGGACAGACAGATGAACACTGAAGCTTTCTTT
CASSWGDRQMNTEAFF
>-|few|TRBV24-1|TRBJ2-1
TGTGCCACCAGTGATCGGGCGGGGGCCCAATACAATGAGCAGTTCTTC
CATSDRAGAQYNEQFF
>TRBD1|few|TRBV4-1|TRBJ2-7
TGCGCCAGCAGCCAGTTGACAGGGCGGTCCTACGAGCAGTACTTC
CASSQLTGRSYEQYF
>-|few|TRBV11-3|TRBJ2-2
TGTGCCAGCAGCTTAAGCCCCTCTGCCGGGGAGCTGTTTTTT
CASSLSPSAGELFF
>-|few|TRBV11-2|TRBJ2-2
TGTGCCAGCAGCTTATCGCCCGAAACCGGGGAGCTGTTTTTT
CASSLSPETGELFF
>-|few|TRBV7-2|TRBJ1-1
TGTGCCAGCAGCGAAGCAGTACTGCGGACTGAAGCTTTCTTT
CASSEAVLRTEAFF
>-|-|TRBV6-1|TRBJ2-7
TGTGCCAGCAGCCGACAGGCAGCGTACGAGCAGTACTTC
CASSRQAAYEQYF
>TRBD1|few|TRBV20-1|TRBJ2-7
TGCAGTGCTAGAGACCTACGGACAGGGCCCTACGAGCAGTACTTC
CSARDLRTGPYEQYF
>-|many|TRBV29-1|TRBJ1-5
TGCAGCGTTGAGCAGGGACCGAATCAGCCCCAGCATTTT
CSVEQGPNQPQHF
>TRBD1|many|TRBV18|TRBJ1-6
TGTGCCAGCTCACCACCCGACAGGGGCGCCTATAATTCACCCCTCCACTTT
CASSPPDRGAYNSPLHF
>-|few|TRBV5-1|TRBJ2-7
TGCGCCAGCAGCTTGGGCAGGGAGTACGAGCAGTACTTC
CASSLGREYEQYF
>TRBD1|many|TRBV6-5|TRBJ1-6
TGTGCCAGCAGCTTCAACCGGGACAGGGATTCACCCCTCCACTTT
CASSFNRDRDSPLHF
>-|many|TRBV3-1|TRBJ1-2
TGTGCCAGCAGGGGTTGGGAAGCGAGTATGTTCGGGTATGGCTACACCTTC
CASRGWEASMFGYGYTF
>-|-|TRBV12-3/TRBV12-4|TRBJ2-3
TGTGCCAGCAGTCCAGGGACCAAGGCGGATACGCAGTATTTT
CASSPGTKADTQYF
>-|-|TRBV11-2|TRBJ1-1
TGTGCCAGCAGCTTAGTCCCAGGCAGAACGATGAACACTGAAGCTTTCTTT
CASSLVPGRTMNTEAFF
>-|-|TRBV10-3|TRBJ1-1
TGTGCCATCAGTGAGGGGGGCAGACTTGGGGCTGAAGCTTTCTTT
CAISEGGRLGAEAFF
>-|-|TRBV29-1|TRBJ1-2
TGCAGCGTTGTGGGGCAGGGGAGCGGCTACACCTTC
CSVVGQGSGYTF
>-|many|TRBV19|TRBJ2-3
TGTGCCAGTACCCTGGGGGGCCCAGATACGCAGTATTTT
CASTLGGPDTQYF
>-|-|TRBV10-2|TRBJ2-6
TGCGCCAGCAGTGAGACATGGGGGGCCCATAACAGCTCTGGGGCCAACGTCCTGACTTTC
CASSETWGAHNSSGANVLTF
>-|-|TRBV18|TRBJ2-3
TGTGCCAGCTCACCACCGGGGGGCCGTAGCACAGATACGCAGTATTTT
CASSPPGGRSTDTQYF
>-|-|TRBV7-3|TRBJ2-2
TGTGCCAGCAGCCTTAAGGGGGGGACGCACCTAACCGGGGAGCTGTTTTTT
CASSLKGGTHLTGELFF
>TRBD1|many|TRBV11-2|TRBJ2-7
TGTGCCAGCAGCTTGGGACAGGGGGGCTACGAGCAGTACTTC
CASSLGQGGYEQYF
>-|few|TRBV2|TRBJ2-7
TGTGCCAGCAGTGCCACCCGGGACGCCGGAGGGCAGTACTTC
CASSATRDAGGQYF
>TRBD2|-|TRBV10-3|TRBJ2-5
TGTGCCATCAGTGACGAGGGACTAGCGGGGGTTTTAGAGACCCAGTACTTC
CAISDEGLAGVLETQYF
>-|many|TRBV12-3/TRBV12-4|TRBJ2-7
TGTGCCAGCAGTTTAGTTCGCAGCTCCTACGAGCAGTACTTC
CASSLVRSSYEQYF
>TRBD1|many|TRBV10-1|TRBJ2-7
TGCGCCAGCGGACAGGGTTCCTACGAGCAGTACTTC
CASGQGSYEQYF
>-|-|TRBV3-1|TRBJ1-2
TGTGCCAGCAGCCAAGTTCCTGGGCGCGGCTACACCTTC
CASSQVPGRGYTF
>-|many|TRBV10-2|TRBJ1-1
TGCGCCAGCAGGGGGGGCCCTGAAGCTTTCTTT
CASRGGPEAFF
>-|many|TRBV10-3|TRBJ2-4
TGTGCCATCAGTGAAGAACACCTAGGTGAAAACATTCAGTACTTC
CAISEEHLGENIQYF